This T cell receptor (beta chain) is from a study of T cells in localized non-small cell lung cancer. Germline-derived CDR1 and CDR2 are LNHNV and YYDKDF (reference sequence). With V trimmed by 5 bases and J by 1 base, 8 bases remained unmatched. There are 15 residues in the CDR3. The table lists this clone with a count of one. Its antigen remains unidentified. Study-wide points: One tumor region alone was sequenced, and heterogeneity therefore remains possible. Tumor showed lower T cell clonality than uninvolved adjacent lung, where it was highest. Researchers found a median approximately 57 of the top 100 tumor clones in adjacent lung.

TCRdb keeps only in-frame clones here, not all; method: immunoSEQ multiplex PCR. The data hold 75,000 to 95,000 clones, with 80% observed a single time. Here the sequenced sample was PBMCs, taken before any cancer treatment. The receptor was isolated from a man aged 35-69 years with stage II squamous cell lung carcinoma. V usage is TRBV15 and J usage is TRBJ2-7, with 7 bases fitting TRBD1. The CDR3 bases are TGTGCCACCAGCCCGGCCCCAGGGGGTTCCTACGAGCAGTACTTC. It codes for CATSPAPGGSYEQYF.